These T cell receptor beta chains were read from a single sample in a study of OX40 agonist ivuxolimab in advanced cancers. TCRdb's table, derived via immunoSEQ multiplex PCR, lists solely in-frame clones and lacks some. The sample lists 50,000 to 65,000 clones; around 82% were seen once. The source material was CD4+ or CD8+ T cells sorted from blood, sampled in a trial of the OX40 agonist ivuxolimab. The receptors were sampled from an adult with an advanced solid tumor such as melanoma, head and neck, liver or kidney cancer. The CDR3 runs from the conserved cysteine through the conserved F or W. Each record gives: V gene, D gene, clone size, J gene, CDR3 DNA, CDR3 protein. D genes are given only for firm matches. Clone size is stated in some rows and not others, as once, few, many or a class when expanded.

v_gene: TRBV19; d_gene: -; abundance: -; j_gene: TRBJ1-3; CDR3nt: TGTGCCAGTAGTCCTGGCAGAGCTGGAAACACCATATATTTT; CDR3aa: CASSPGRAGNTIYF
v_gene: TRBV5-6; d_gene: -; abundance: -; j_gene: TRBJ2-2; CDR3nt: TGTGCCAGCAGCTTTCGTACCTCATTTCCGAACACCGGGGAGCTGTTTTTT; CDR3aa: CASSFRTSFPNTGELFF
v_gene: TRBV6-6; d_gene: -; abundance: -; j_gene: TRBJ1-1; CDR3nt: TGTGCCAGCAGGACTCCCTCCGGTACTGAAGCTTTCTTT; CDR3aa: CASRTPSGTEAFF
v_gene: TRBV5-4; d_gene: TRBD2; abundance: -; j_gene: TRBJ2-5; CDR3nt: TGTGCCAGCAACCTATACGGGACTACAGTCGAGACCCAGTACTTC; CDR3aa: CASNLYGTTVETQYF
v_gene: TRBV19; d_gene: TRBD1; abundance: -; j_gene: TRBJ2-4; CDR3nt: TGTGCCAGTATGGGGACAGGAGCCAAAAACATTCAGTACTTC; CDR3aa: CASMGTGAKNIQYF
v_gene: TRBV29-1; d_gene: -; abundance: medium-sized; j_gene: TRBJ1-2; CDR3nt: TGCAGCGTTGCAACCTTGCGGGATGGCTACACCTTC; CDR3aa: CSVATLRDGYTF
v_gene: TRBV2; d_gene: -; abundance: -; j_gene: TRBJ1-1; CDR3nt: TGTGCCAGCACCTCAGGGGCCTACACTGAAGCTTTCTTT; CDR3aa: CASTSGAYTEAFF
v_gene: TRBV2; d_gene: TRBD1; abundance: -; j_gene: TRBJ1-2; CDR3nt: TGTGCCAGCAGCCCTCAGGGGACAGGGAGGTCTGGGGGCTACACCTTC; CDR3aa: CASSPQGTGRSGGYTF
v_gene: TRBV19; d_gene: TRBD2; abundance: -; j_gene: TRBJ2-5; CDR3nt: TGTGCCAGTAGTACGGGACTAGTCCTCCAAGAGACCCAGTACTTC; CDR3aa: CASSTGLVLQETQYF
v_gene: TRBV6-5; d_gene: -; abundance: -; j_gene: TRBJ2-2; CDR3nt: TGTGCCAGCAGTTCCCCGACCACAGGATGGACCGGGGAGCTGTTTTTT; CDR3aa: CASSSPTTGWTGELFF
v_gene: TRBV6-6; d_gene: TRBD1; abundance: -; j_gene: TRBJ2-5; CDR3nt: TGTGCCAGCAGTTACGTAGACAGGGCTCAAGAGACCCAGTACTTC; CDR3aa: CASSYVDRAQETQYF
v_gene: TRBV21-1; d_gene: -; abundance: -; j_gene: TRBJ2-1; CDR3nt: TGTGCCAGCAGCAGGATGACACCACGGGCGCAGTTCTTC; CDR3aa: CASSRMTPRAQFF
v_gene: TRBV9; d_gene: TRBD1; abundance: -; j_gene: TRBJ2-7; CDR3nt: TGTGCCAGCTCTACAGGGGGCGTGATGAATGTGCAGTACTTC; CDR3aa: CASSTGGVMNVQYF
v_gene: TRBV30; d_gene: -; abundance: -; j_gene: TRBJ1-1; CDR3nt: TGTGCCTGGAGGACCGGGGGGACATTCAACACTGAAGCTTTCTTT; CDR3aa: CAWRTGGTFNTEAFF
v_gene: TRBV5-1; d_gene: -; abundance: -; j_gene: TRBJ2-7; CDR3nt: -; CDR3aa: CASSFRGRGGDDYEQYF
v_gene: TRBV25-1; d_gene: -; abundance: -; j_gene: TRBJ2-2; CDR3nt: TGTGCCAGCAGTCAGGTAGTCGGACAGTCCGCGAACACCGGGGAGCTGTTTTTT; CDR3aa: CASSQVVGQSANTGELFF
v_gene: TRBV5-1; d_gene: TRBD1; abundance: -; j_gene: TRBJ1-6; CDR3nt: TGCGCCAGCAGCCTAAAGGGACAGGGGAGTTCACCCCTCCACTTT; CDR3aa: CASSLKGQGSSPLHF
v_gene: TRBV18; d_gene: -; abundance: -; j_gene: TRBJ1-1; CDR3nt: TGTGCCAGCTCGCCGAGGGATCCTCGGAACACTGAAGCTTTCTTT; CDR3aa: CASSPRDPRNTEAFF
v_gene: TRBV27; d_gene: -; abundance: -; j_gene: TRBJ1-1; CDR3nt: TGTGCCAGCAGTTTATCGGCTTTGAACACTGAAGCTTTCTTT; CDR3aa: CASSLSALNTEAFF
v_gene: TRBV9; d_gene: TRBD2; abundance: -; j_gene: TRBJ2-1; CDR3nt: TGTGCCAGCAGCGTAGGGACTAGCGGCAATGAGCAGTTCTTC; CDR3aa: CASSVGTSGNEQFF
v_gene: TRBV5-1; d_gene: TRBD2; abundance: -; j_gene: TRBJ2-5; CDR3nt: TGCGCCAGCAGCTCCCTCGGACTAGCGGGCGGGCAAGAGACCCAGTACTTC; CDR3aa: CASSSLGLAGGQETQYF
v_gene: TRBV19; d_gene: TRBD2; abundance: -; j_gene: TRBJ2-7; CDR3nt: TGTGCCAGTACCCCTACTAGCGGTCCCTCCTACGAGCAGTACTTC; CDR3aa: CASTPTSGPSYEQYF
v_gene: TRBV30; d_gene: -; abundance: -; j_gene: TRBJ1-2; CDR3nt: TGTGCCTGGAGCGAAGGACAGCTGCTAAGTGGCTACACCTTC; CDR3aa: CAWSEGQLLSGYTF
v_gene: TRBV7-7; d_gene: -; abundance: -; j_gene: TRBJ2-2; CDR3nt: TGTGCTAGCAGCTTAGGCTTCACCACCGGGGAGCTGTTTTTT; CDR3aa: CASSLGFTTGELFF
v_gene: TRBV5-4; d_gene: TRBD1; abundance: few; j_gene: TRBJ1-1; CDR3nt: TGTGCCAGCAGCTCTGACAGGGAGGGCACTGAAGCTTTCTTT; CDR3aa: CASSSDREGTEAFF
v_gene: TRBV7-7; d_gene: -; abundance: once; j_gene: TRBJ2-1; CDR3nt: TGTGCTAGCAGCCCGAATCCCGGTCTCAATGAGCAGTTCTTC; CDR3aa: CASSPNPGLNEQFF
v_gene: TRBV30; d_gene: -; abundance: -; j_gene: TRBJ2-7; CDR3nt: TGTGCCTGGAGTGAGGGGTTAACCTACGAGCAGTACTTC; CDR3aa: CAWSEGLTYEQYF
v_gene: TRBV7-2; d_gene: -; abundance: -; j_gene: TRBJ2-7; CDR3nt: TGTGCCAGCAGCTTAGCTGGGGGGGCCGGTTACGAGCAGTACTTC; CDR3aa: CASSLAGGAGYEQYF
v_gene: TRBV19; d_gene: TRBD2; abundance: -; j_gene: TRBJ2-7; CDR3nt: TGTGCCAGTAGTATCCTAGCGGGGGCCTACGAGCAGTACTTC; CDR3aa: CASSILAGAYEQYF
v_gene: TRBV19; d_gene: TRBD1; abundance: -; j_gene: TRBJ1-6; CDR3nt: TGTGCCAGTGAAGGACAGGGGGCTTCACCCCTCCACTTT; CDR3aa: CASEGQGASPLHF
v_gene: TRBV7-6; d_gene: -; abundance: -; j_gene: TRBJ1-1; CDR3nt: TGTGCCAGCCGAGGGGAAACCACTGAAGCTTTCTTT; CDR3aa: CASRGETTEAFF
v_gene: TRBV6-6; d_gene: -; abundance: -; j_gene: TRBJ2-2; CDR3nt: TGTGCCAGCAGTTCGACCGGGGCCTCCACCGGGGAGCTGTTTTTT; CDR3aa: CASSSTGASTGELFF
v_gene: TRBV15; d_gene: -; abundance: -; j_gene: TRBJ1-1; CDR3nt: TGTGCCACCAGCAGAGATAAAGGCTCGAACACTGAAGCTTTCTTT; CDR3aa: CATSRDKGSNTEAFF
v_gene: TRBV12-5; d_gene: -; abundance: -; j_gene: TRBJ1-2; CDR3nt: TGTGCTAGTGGTTTTGGACAGACCTATGGCTACACCTTC; CDR3aa: CASGFGQTYGYTF
v_gene: TRBV27; d_gene: -; abundance: -; j_gene: TRBJ1-3; CDR3nt: TGTGCCAGCAGTATAACAGGGTCCTCTGGAAACACCATATATTTT; CDR3aa: CASSITGSSGNTIYF
v_gene: TRBV19; d_gene: -; abundance: -; j_gene: TRBJ1-2; CDR3nt: TGTGCCAGCAGGCCCTCCCGGCGGTGGCAGCCCTATGGCTACACCTTC; CDR3aa: CASRPSRRWQPYGYTF
v_gene: TRBV7-6; d_gene: TRBD2; abundance: once; j_gene: TRBJ2-7; CDR3nt: TGTGCCAGCAGCTTAGTTGGCGGGGGGGCCCACGAGCAGTACTTC; CDR3aa: CASSLVGGGAHEQYF
v_gene: TRBV5-4; d_gene: TRBD1; abundance: few; j_gene: TRBJ2-2; CDR3nt: TGTGCCAGCAGTAGTCAGGGGGCCCGGACCGGGGAGCTGTTTTTT; CDR3aa: CASSSQGARTGELFF
v_gene: TRBV5-6; d_gene: -; abundance: few; j_gene: TRBJ2-7; CDR3nt: TGTGCCAGCAGCTTGGTCGCGGGGAGCTCCTACGAGCAGTACTTC; CDR3aa: CASSLVAGSSYEQYF
v_gene: TRBV7-2; d_gene: TRBD2; abundance: once; j_gene: TRBJ2-5; CDR3nt: TGTGCCAGCAGCCGTAGCGGGGTCTACCAAGAGACCCAGTACTTC; CDR3aa: CASSRSGVYQETQYF
v_gene: TRBV30; d_gene: -; abundance: few; j_gene: TRBJ1-6; CDR3nt: TGTGCCTGGAGGGACAAGAGCTCCTATAATTCACCCCTCCACTTT; CDR3aa: CAWRDKSSYNSPLHF
v_gene: TRBV10-1; d_gene: -; abundance: -; j_gene: TRBJ2-1; CDR3nt: TGCGCCAGCAGTGATGCTGACTCTGCCTACAATGAGCAGTTCTTC; CDR3aa: CASSDADSAYNEQFF
v_gene: TRBV5-1; d_gene: TRBD1; abundance: -; j_gene: TRBJ1-1; CDR3nt: TGCGCCAGCAGCGCCCAGGGGGGGCAGCGCACTGAAGCTTTCTTT; CDR3aa: CASSAQGGQRTEAFF
v_gene: TRBV19; d_gene: -; abundance: -; j_gene: TRBJ2-6; CDR3nt: TGTGCCAGTACCCCAGGAGGGATTTCCTCTGGGGCCAACGTCCTGACTTTC; CDR3aa: CASTPGGISSGANVLTF
v_gene: TRBV4-1; d_gene: TRBD1; abundance: -; j_gene: TRBJ1-6; CDR3nt: TGCGCCAGCAGCCAAGAGAGGGCAGGGGGTAATTCACCCCTCCACTTT; CDR3aa: CASSQERAGGNSPLHF
v_gene: TRBV2; d_gene: -; abundance: -; j_gene: TRBJ1-4; CDR3nt: TGTGCCAGCAGTGAATCCAGGGCAACTAATGAAAAACTGTTTTTT; CDR3aa: CASSESRATNEKLFF
v_gene: TRBV6-1; d_gene: TRBD1; abundance: -; j_gene: TRBJ1-5; CDR3nt: TGTGCCAGCTGGGGACAGAGCAATCAGCCCCAGCATTTT; CDR3aa: CASWGQSNQPQHF
v_gene: TRBV5-1; d_gene: -; abundance: -; j_gene: TRBJ2-7; CDR3nt: TGCGCCAGCAGCGGGACACTTTACGAGCAGTACTTC; CDR3aa: CASSGTLYEQYF
v_gene: TRBV7-2; d_gene: -; abundance: -; j_gene: TRBJ1-3; CDR3nt: TGTGCCAGCAGCTTAAGGTTTAGGGCTGGAAACACCATATATTTT; CDR3aa: CASSLRFRAGNTIYF
v_gene: TRBV27; d_gene: TRBD1; abundance: once; j_gene: TRBJ1-2; CDR3nt: TGTGCCAGCAAACGGGACAGGGGAATTCTTAACTATGGCTACACCTTC; CDR3aa: CASKRDRGILNYGYTF
v_gene: TRBV19; d_gene: -; abundance: -; j_gene: TRBJ1-2; CDR3nt: TGTGCCAGTAGTACTGAGCAGGGGTACTATGGCTACACCTTC; CDR3aa: CASSTEQGYYGYTF
v_gene: TRBV30; d_gene: -; abundance: few; j_gene: TRBJ1-1; CDR3nt: TGTGCCTGGAGGGGGGTCGACAGGCCGGGGGCTGAAGCTTTCTTT; CDR3aa: CAWRGVDRPGAEAFF
v_gene: TRBV18; d_gene: -; abundance: once; j_gene: TRBJ2-1; CDR3nt: TGTGCCAGCTCACCCGGGGACTCCTACAATGAGCAGTTCTTC; CDR3aa: CASSPGDSYNEQFF
v_gene: TRBV5-8; d_gene: TRBD1; abundance: -; j_gene: TRBJ2-7; CDR3nt: TGTGCCAGCAGCTCCAGGGGGCGAACCTACGAGCAGTACTTC; CDR3aa: CASSSRGRTYEQYF
v_gene: TRBV7-9; d_gene: -; abundance: once; j_gene: TRBJ2-3; CDR3nt: TGTGCCAGCAGCTTAGGGAGCGGTAGCACAGATACGCAGTATTTT; CDR3aa: CASSLGSGSTDTQYF
v_gene: TRBV4-1; d_gene: TRBD1; abundance: -; j_gene: TRBJ2-3; CDR3nt: TGCGCCAGCAGCCAAGGACGGACAGGGGGCGAAGATACGCAGTATTTT; CDR3aa: CASSQGRTGGEDTQYF